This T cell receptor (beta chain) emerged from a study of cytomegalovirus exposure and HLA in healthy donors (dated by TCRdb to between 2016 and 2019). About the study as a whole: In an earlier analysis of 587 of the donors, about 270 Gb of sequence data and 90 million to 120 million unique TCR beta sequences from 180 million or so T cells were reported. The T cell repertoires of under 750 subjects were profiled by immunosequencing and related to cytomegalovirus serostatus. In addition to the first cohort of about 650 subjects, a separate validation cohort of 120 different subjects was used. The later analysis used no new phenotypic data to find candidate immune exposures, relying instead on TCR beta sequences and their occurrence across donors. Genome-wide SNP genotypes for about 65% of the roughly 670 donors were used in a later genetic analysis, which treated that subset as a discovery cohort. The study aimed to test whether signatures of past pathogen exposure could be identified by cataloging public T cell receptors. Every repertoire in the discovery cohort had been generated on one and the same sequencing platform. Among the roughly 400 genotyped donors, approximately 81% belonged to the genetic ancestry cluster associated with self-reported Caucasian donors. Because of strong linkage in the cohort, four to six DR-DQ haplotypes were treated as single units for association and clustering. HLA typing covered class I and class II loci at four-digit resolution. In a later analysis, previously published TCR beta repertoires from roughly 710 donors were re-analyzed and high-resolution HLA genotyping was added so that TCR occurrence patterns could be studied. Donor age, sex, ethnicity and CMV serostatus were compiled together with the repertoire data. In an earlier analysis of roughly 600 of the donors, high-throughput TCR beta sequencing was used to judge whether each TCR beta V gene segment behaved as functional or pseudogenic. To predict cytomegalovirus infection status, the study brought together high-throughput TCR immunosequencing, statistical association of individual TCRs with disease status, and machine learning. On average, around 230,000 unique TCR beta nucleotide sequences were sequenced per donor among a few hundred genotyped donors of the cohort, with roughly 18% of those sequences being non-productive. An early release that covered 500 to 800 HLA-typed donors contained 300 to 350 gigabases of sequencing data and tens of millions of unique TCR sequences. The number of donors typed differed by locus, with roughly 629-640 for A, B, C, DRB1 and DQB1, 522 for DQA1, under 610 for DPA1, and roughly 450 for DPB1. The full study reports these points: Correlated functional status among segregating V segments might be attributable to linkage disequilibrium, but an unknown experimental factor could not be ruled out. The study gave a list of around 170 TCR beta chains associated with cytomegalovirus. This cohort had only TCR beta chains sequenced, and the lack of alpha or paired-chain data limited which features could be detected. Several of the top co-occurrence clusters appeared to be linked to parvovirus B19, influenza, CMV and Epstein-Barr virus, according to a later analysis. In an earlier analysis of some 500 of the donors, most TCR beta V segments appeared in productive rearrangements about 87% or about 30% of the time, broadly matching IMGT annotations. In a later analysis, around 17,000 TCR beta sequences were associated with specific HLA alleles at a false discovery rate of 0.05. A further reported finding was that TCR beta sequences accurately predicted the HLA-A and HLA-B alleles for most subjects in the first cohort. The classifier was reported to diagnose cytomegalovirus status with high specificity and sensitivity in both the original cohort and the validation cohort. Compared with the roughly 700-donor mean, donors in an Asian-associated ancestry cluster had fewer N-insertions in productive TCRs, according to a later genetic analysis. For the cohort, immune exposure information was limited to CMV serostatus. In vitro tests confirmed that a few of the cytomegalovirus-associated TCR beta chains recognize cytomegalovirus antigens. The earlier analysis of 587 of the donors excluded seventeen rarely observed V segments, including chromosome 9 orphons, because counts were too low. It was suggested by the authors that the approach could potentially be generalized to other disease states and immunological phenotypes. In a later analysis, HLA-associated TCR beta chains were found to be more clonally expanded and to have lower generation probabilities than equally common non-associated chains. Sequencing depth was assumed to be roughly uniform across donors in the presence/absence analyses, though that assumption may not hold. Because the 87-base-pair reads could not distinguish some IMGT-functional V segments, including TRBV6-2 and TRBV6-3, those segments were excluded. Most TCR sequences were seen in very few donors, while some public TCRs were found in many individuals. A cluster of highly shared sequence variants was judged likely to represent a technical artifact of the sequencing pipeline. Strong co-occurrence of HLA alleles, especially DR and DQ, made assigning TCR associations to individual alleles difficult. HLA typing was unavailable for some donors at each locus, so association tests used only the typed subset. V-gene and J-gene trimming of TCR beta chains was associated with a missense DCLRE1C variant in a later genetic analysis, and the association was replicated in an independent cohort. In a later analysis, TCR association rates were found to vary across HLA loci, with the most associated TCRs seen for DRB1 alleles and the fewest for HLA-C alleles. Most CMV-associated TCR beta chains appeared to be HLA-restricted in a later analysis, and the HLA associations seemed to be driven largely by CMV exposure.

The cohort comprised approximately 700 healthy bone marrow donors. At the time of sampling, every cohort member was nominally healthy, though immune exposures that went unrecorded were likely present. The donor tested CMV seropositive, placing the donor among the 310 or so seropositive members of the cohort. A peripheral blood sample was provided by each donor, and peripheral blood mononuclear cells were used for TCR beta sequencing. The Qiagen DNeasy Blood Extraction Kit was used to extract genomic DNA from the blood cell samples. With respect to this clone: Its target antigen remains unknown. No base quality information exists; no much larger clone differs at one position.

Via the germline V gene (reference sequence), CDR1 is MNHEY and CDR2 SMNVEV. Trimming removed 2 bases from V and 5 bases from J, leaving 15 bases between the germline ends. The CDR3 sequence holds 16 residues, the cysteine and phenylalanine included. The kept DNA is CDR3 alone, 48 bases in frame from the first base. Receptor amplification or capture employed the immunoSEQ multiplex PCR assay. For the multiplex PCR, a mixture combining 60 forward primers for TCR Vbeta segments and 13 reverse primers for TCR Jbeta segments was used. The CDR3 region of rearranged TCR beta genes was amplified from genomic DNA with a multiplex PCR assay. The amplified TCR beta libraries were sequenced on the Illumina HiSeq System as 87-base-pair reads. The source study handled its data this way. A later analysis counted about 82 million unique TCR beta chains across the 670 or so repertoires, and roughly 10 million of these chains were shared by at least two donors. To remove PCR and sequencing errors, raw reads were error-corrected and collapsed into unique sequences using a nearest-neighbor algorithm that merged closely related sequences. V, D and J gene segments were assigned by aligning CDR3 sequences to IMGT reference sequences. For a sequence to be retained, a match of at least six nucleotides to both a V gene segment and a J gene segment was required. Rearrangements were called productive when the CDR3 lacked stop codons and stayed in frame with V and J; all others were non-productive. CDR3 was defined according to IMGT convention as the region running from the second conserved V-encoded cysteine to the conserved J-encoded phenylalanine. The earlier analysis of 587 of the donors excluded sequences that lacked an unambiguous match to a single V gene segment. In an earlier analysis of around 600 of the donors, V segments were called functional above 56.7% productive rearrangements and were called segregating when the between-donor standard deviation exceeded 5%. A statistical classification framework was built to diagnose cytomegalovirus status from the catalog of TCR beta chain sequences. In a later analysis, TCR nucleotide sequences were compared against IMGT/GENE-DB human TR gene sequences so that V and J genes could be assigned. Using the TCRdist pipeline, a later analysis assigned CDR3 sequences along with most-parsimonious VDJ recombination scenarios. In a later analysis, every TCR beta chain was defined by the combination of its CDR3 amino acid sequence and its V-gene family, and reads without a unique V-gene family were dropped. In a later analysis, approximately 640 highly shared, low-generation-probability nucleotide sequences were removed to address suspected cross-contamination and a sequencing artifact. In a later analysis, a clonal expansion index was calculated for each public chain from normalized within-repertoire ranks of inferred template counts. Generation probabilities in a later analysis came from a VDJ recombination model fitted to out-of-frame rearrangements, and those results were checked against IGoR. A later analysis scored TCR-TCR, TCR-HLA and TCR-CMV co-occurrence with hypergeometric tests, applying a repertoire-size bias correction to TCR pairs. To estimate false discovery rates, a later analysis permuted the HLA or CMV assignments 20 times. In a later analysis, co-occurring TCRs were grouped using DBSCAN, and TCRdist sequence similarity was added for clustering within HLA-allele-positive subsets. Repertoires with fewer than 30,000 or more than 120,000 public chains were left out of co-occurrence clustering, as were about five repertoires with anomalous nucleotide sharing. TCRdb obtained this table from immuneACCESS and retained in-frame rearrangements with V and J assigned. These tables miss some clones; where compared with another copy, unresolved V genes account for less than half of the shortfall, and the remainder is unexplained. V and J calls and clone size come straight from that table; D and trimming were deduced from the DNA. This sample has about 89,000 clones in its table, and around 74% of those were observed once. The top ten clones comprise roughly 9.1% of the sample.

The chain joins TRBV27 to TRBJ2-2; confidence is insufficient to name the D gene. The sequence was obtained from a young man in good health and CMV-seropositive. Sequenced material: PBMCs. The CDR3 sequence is CASSLRPAPRTGELFF. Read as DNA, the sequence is TGTGCCAGCAGTTTAAGGCCAGCTCCTAGGACCGGGGAGCTGTTTTTT.